The clone carrying this TCR beta chain was seen only a few times. Its specificity is not known. This sample was taken from a study of vaccination effects on CD4 cells after COVID-19. Only in-frame clones appear in the TCRdb table, and some are missing; sequencing was by immunoSEQ multiplex PCR. The repertoire includes 25,000 to 35,000 clones, less than 85% of them detected once, and 9.5% to 13% sits in the top ten. Ahead of sequencing, the ViraFEST assay grew antigen-specific CD4+ T cells using viral peptide pools. At the end of 10 days of culture, CD4+ T cells were isolated. Of the BNT162b2 and mRNA-1273 vaccines, participants received two doses of one or the other. None of these healthy vaccinees had been infected with SARS-CoV-2 before vaccination. V was clipped by 3 bases and J by 10 bases, with 24 bases between them. CDR3 length: 17 amino acids. Germline lookup yields CDR1 SGHDN and CDR2 FVKESK.

The sequence came from a human donor who received a COVID-19 vaccine. The sequenced sample was CD4+ T cells from PBMCs cultured with HCoV-NL63 spike peptides, obtained after COVID-19 vaccination. The V call is TRBV14, the J call TRBJ2-2; TRBD2 might be the D (5 bases). CDR3 amino acids: CASSQQEGKPRSEELFF. CDR3 sequence (DNA): TGTGCCAGCAGCCAGCAAGAGGGAAAACCCAGGTCGGAGGAGCTGTTTTTT.